This T cell receptor (beta chain) was recorded in a study of T cell responses to AZD1222 COVID-19 vaccine. Repertoires were generated with immunoSEQ multiplex PCR, while TCRdb's copy carries only in-frame clones and drops some. The repertoire holds 130,000 or so clones, with roughly nine tenths as singletons. Germline V CDR1 and CDR2: LNHDA, SQIVND (reference sequence). This CDR3 spans 15 amino acids. V was pared by 0 bases and J by 1 base, with 7 bases between. With regard to this clone: Its matching antigen is unknown.

Broader study findings: Of the AZD1222 recipients, only six were seropositive at baseline. Unmutated variant regions are reportedly targeted by nearly half of spike-specific TCRs. Most donors were white British and more were female, and clonal diversity was possibly underestimated.

Source: peripheral blood, taken on day 0 of AZD1222 vaccination. This sequence joins TRBV19 and TRBJ1-5; D call uncertain. The clonotype originates from an adult in good health. CDR3 bases: TGTGCCAGTAGTATAGAGGGGATGAGCAATCAGCCCCAGCATTTT. Amino acids: CASSIEGMSNQPQHF.